These T cell receptor beta chains were read from a single sample in a study of T-cell memory formation after mild COVID-19. TCRdb independently ran MiXCR on the 5' RACE reads; one entry per CDR3 protein. The sample comprises 90,000 to 120,000 distinct CDR3 sequences, over 15% of which are singletons, and around 5.1% rests with the top ten. The source material was PBMCs or a T cell subset sorted from them (not recorded which). The receptors derive from a man younger than 30 who had mild COVID-19 (a few samples of this study predate the infection). Cell type and time point are not known. Each CDR3 is given without its conserved first and last residue. The order of the fields is D gene, J gene, V gene, CDR3 protein. The D gene is left open where the match is weak.

.,TRBJ2-1,TRBV5-8,ASSRDVEVGKEQF
.,TRBJ2-4,TRBV10-1,ASSEAGVTIQY
.,TRBJ1-5,TRBV9,ASSATGLAQPQH
TRBD1,TRBJ1-1,TRBV6-2/TRBV6-3,ASSYPQDRGGRTEAF
.,TRBJ2-2,TRBV5-1,ASSPDREAGELF
TRBD1,TRBJ1-4,TRBV7-9,ASSSQGPYEKLF
.,TRBJ1-1,TRBV12-3/TRBV12-4,ASSLALGGMEAF
.,TRBJ2-5,TRBV7-8,ASSLWQSGTQY
TRBD2,TRBJ2-3,TRBV7-8,ASSITSGGSQDTQY
.,TRBJ1-1,TRBV6-6,ASSPQQGSTEAF
.,TRBJ1-1,TRBV6-1,ASTIDRNTEAF
TRBD2,TRBJ2-1,TRBV7-2,ASSSNPRGDYANEQF
.,TRBJ1-5,TRBV7-8,ASSLMASNQPQH
TRBD2,TRBJ2-5,TRBV4-1,ASSQDHSGQETQY